This passage covers 26 T cell receptor beta chains from one sample sequenced in a study of blood T cell repertoires in COVID-19. Measured with immunoSEQ multiplex PCR; TCRdb has only the in-frame clones, and not every one. Of 150,000 to 200,000 clones listed, 88% are singletons. Sequenced input: peripheral blood. These receptors originate from a human donor in a cohort sampled during active COVID-19.

The chain carries TRBV7-2 and TRBJ2-5; D uncertain. Trimming removed 2 bases from V and 2 bases from J, with 15 bases in between. This CDR3 contains 16 residues. Germline lookup yields CDR1 SGHTA and CDR2 FQGNSA. The CDR3 loop is CASSLLIIGLQETQYF. For the CDR3, the DNA is TGTGCCAGCAGCTTATTAATCATTGGGCTGCAAGAGACCCAGTACTTC.

This chain links TRBV27 with TRBJ1-1; D uncertain. CDR1 MNHEY and CDR2 SMNVEV come from the germline V gene (reference sequence). The CDR3 has 13 amino acids. The ends were cut back, 5 bases at V and 0 bases at J, with 7 bases in the middle. In nucleotides, the CDR3 is TGTGCCAGCAGTCCCTTTATGAACACTGAAGCTTTCTTT. Translated: CASSPFMNTEAFF.

The J gene is TRBJ1-2, the V gene TRBV9; a possible D gene is TRBD1 (6 bases). The CDR3 contains 15 residues. The V gene lost 1 base and the J gene lost 3 bases, with 13 bases spanning the gap. The germline gives CDR1 SGDLS, CDR2 YYNGEE. The CDR3 spells CASSVYDRLDYGYTF. DNA of the CDR3: TGTGCCAGCAGCGTATACGACAGGTTGGACTATGGCTACACCTTC.

The V gene is TRBV3-1 (or the pseudogene TRBV3-2), the J gene TRBJ2-1, with a weak D call TRBD2 (6 bases). CDR3 length equals 16 residues. Germline-derived CDR1 and CDR2 are LGHDT and YNNKEL (reference sequence). Trimming took 0 bases from V and 7 from J, leaving 16 bases between them. CDR3 bases: TGTGCCAGCAGCCAAGAAAGAAGACGGGAGTGGAATGAGCAGTTCTTC. Amino acid sequence: CASSQERRREWNEQFF.

The chain couples TRBV29-1 to TRBJ1-1, with 11 nucleotides matching TRBD1. The CDR3 is 19 residues long. The V and J ends lost 6 bases and 4 bases, in that order; junction bases with no gene match: 22. The germline V gene has CDR1 SQVTM and CDR2 ANQGSEA. The CDR3 reads CSVAGTGGTPTSWGTEAFF. In DNA, the CDR3 is TGCAGCGTAGCCGGGACAGGGGGAACTCCGACCTCCTGGGGCACTGAAGCTTTCTTT.

V gene TRBV6-5 combines with J gene TRBJ1-2; 8 positions match TRBD1. Trimming removed 6 bases from V and 4 bases from J; junction bases left unmatched: 4. Germline V lookup: CDR1 MNHEY, CDR2 SVGAGI. The CDR3 spans 13 residues. CDR3 nucleotides: TGTGCCAGCAGGCCAGGACAGGGCTATGGCTACACCTTC. Amino acid sequence: CASRPGQGYGYTF.

The chain carries TRBV6-5 and TRBJ2-1, with TRBD2 as a possible D gene (5 bases). Germline CDR1 is MNHEY and CDR2 is SVGAGI. There are 11 residues in the CDR3. The germline V and J ends were trimmed by 11 bases and 9 bases, with 14 bases remaining between them. The DNA for the CDR3 is TGTGCCCTCCTTGGGGAGAGTGAGCAGTTCTTC. Amino acids: CALLGESEQFF.

J is TRBJ1-5 and V is TRBV29-1, with 9 nucleotides matching TRBD1. Trimming cost V 6 bases and J 5 bases; bases outside gene matches: 8. Germline CDR1 reads SQVTM; CDR2 reads ANQGSEA. CDR3 length: 14 residues. CDR3 nucleotide sequence: TGCAGCGTCACATCCGGGACAGGGTATCAGCCCCAGCATTTT. This sequence encodes CSVTSGTGYQPQHF.

V gene TRBV5-4 combines with J gene TRBJ1-6, with a possible D match to TRBD1 (6 bases). The CDR3 has 14 residues. Trimming removed 4 bases from V and 7 bases from J, with 12 bases in between. Germline CDR1 reads SGHNT; CDR2 reads YYREEE (reference sequence). This chain's CDR3 is CASSQPDSNSPLHF. Written as DNA, the CDR3 is TGTGCCAGCAGCCAACCGGACAGCAATTCACCCCTCCACTTT.

This clone was detected only a few times. J is TRBJ2-7 and V is TRBV19, with D possibly being TRBD1 (5 bases). The germline V gene has CDR1 LNHDA and CDR2 SQIVND (reference sequence). The CDR3 spans 14 residues. V shed 7 bases and J shed 7 bases, with 20 bases lying between them. The CDR3 DNA is TGTGCCAGTAAGCCTGACAGATACCAAGGTGAGCAGTACTTC. As protein: CASKPDRYQGEQYF.

The chain has TRBV13 and TRBJ1-6, with 9 bases identical to TRBD1. Germline assignment: CDR1 PRHDT and CDR2 FYEKMQ (reference sequence). J gave up 6 bases and V 5 bases, and 5 bases lay outside the gene matches. This CDR3 is 15 amino acids long. The chain's CDR3 is CASSRTGVSNSPLHF. Written as DNA, the CDR3 is TGTGCCAGCAGCAGGACAGGGGTTAGTAATTCACCCCTCCACTTT.

In its sample, this clone was seen a few times. J is TRBJ2-1 and V is TRBV28; TRBD2 might be the D (5 bases). The CDR3 is 16 amino acids. Germline assignment: CDR1 MDHEN and CDR2 SYDVKM. Trimming removed 2 bases at V and 0 bases at J, with 11 bases between. CDR3 DNA sequence: TGTGCCAGCAGTTTAGAGGGCTTAAGCTCCTACAATGAGCAGTTCTTC. It specifies CASSLEGLSSYNEQFF.

The chain employs TRBV10-3 and TRBJ1-2, with D perhaps matching TRBD1 (5 bases). Per the germline V gene, CDR1 is ENHRY and CDR2 is SYGVKD. CDR3 length equals 14 residues. V gave up 9 bases and J gave up 8 bases, with 22 bases separating them. In nucleotides, the CDR3 is TGTGCCATTAAACGGACAATCACGGAAGGAGGCTACACCTTC. It is translated as CAIKRTITEGGYTF.

The rearrangement uses TRBV21-1 and TRBJ2-2; the table calls TRBD2, which could not be checked here. TRBV21-1 is an annotated pseudogene. This CDR3 has 17 amino acids. The CDR3 region is CASSKRLGTSNPGELFF. The DNA for the CDR3 is TGTGCCAGCAGCAAACGCTTGGGGACTAGTAATCCCGGGGAGCTGTTTTTT.

The chain combines TRBV7-8 with TRBJ2-3; no clear D gene. The V end was cut by 2 bases, the J end by 0 bases, with 6 bases between. There are 14 residues in the CDR3. CDR1 is SGHVS and CDR2 is FQNEAQ in the germline V gene. As DNA, the CDR3 is TGTGCCAGCAGCTTAACAGCAAGCACAGATACGCAGTATTTT. It encodes CASSLTASTDTQYF.

The V gene is TRBV9, the J gene TRBJ2-3, with D possibly matching TRBD2 (5 bases). The CDR3 runs 15 residues. Per germline, CDR1 SGDLS and CDR2 YYNGEE. V was clipped by 1 base and J by 0 bases, with 9 bases between them. The CDR3 region is CASSVTLASTDTQYF. In nucleotides, the CDR3 is TGTGCCAGCAGCGTAACGCTAGCAAGCACAGATACGCAGTATTTT.

The rearrangement links TRBV29-1 to TRBJ2-3; a weak D match, TRBD2 (5 bases). This CDR3 has 14 residues. The germline V gene has CDR1 SQVTM and CDR2 ANQGSEA. V lost 1 base to trimming and J lost 0 bases, with 8 bases between them. CDR3 region: CSVEGRVSTDTQYF. The DNA of the CDR3 is TGCAGCGTTGAAGGGCGGGTTAGCACAGATACGCAGTATTTT.

The chain is built from TRBV5-3 and TRBJ2-7; 14 positions agree with TRBD2. TRBV5-3 is sorted into the ORF group, with uncertain function. Trimming at V came to 3 bases and at J to 7 bases, leaving 15 bases not matched to a gene. The CDR3 sequence is 18 residues long. The CDR3, as DNA: TGTGCCAGAAGCTCGCGCCAAGGACTAGCGGGAGGAGGGCAGGAGCAGTACTTC. Translation: CARSSRQGLAGGGQEQYF.

V gene TRBV18 combines with J gene TRBJ1-4; D is possibly TRBD1 (6 bases). V was shortened by 3 bases and J by 4 bases, with 15 bases between the two germline ends. CDR1 KGHSH and CDR2 LQKENI come from the germline V gene. The CDR3 has 16 residues. In nucleotides, the CDR3 is TGTGCCAGCTCACCGTCTAAGGACAGCTTTAATGAAAAACTGTTTTTT. Protein sequence: CASSPSKDSFNEKLFF.

The chain joins TRBV29-1 to TRBJ1-1; D perhaps matches TRBD1 (5 bases). The CDR3 runs to 14 residues. Germline CDR1 and CDR2: SQVTM and ANQGSEA. V was pared by 6 bases and J by 4 bases, with 18 bases between. The CDR3 sequence: CSVAAGTTGTEAFF. DNA of the CDR3: TGCAGCGTCGCGGCCGGGACTACGGGCACTGAAGCTTTCTTT.

The chain is built from TRBV5-1 and TRBJ1-2; 8 bases line up with TRBD1. Germline V gene data show CDR1 as SGHRS and CDR2 as YFSETQ. This CDR3 spans 13 amino acids. The V gene end was trimmed by 2 bases and the J gene end by 6 bases; junction bases not matched to a gene: 3. The CDR3 nucleotides are TGCGCCAGCAGCTTTGCAGGGGGCAATGGCTACACCTTC. This translates into CASSFAGGNGYTF.

This chain links TRBV27 with TRBJ2-6; D possibly corresponds to TRBD1 (5 bases). The V gene lost 5 bases and the J gene lost 0 bases, with 17 bases spanning the gap. Germline-derived CDR1 and CDR2 are MNHEY and SMNVEV (reference sequence). CDR3 length: 18 residues. DNA for the CDR3: TGTGCCAGCAGTCTCCAGGGTGGCTACCTCTCTGGGGCCAACGTCCTGACTTTC. Translation: CASSLQGGYLSGANVLTF. The whole variable domain, filled in from reference TRBV27 and TRBJ2-6, reads EAQVTQNPRYLITVTGKKLTVTCSQNMNHEYMSWYRQDPGLGLRQIYYSMNVEVTDKGDVPEGYKVSRKEKRNFPLILESPSPNQTSLYFCASSLQGGYLSGANVLTFGAGSRLTVL.

The chain carries TRBV19 and TRBJ1-2; D is ambiguous. There are 14 residues in the CDR3. Trimming removed 3 bases at V and 4 bases at J, with 12 bases between. The germline V gene encodes CDR1 LNHDA and CDR2 SQIVND (reference sequence). CDR3 sequence (DNA): TGTGCCAGTAGTATTGGCGGCGCGCCCTATGGCTACACCTTC. Translated: CASSIGGAPYGYTF.

To note about this clone: This specimen includes other DNA sequences encoding the same CDR3. This chain joins TRBV7-9 and TRBJ2-3; 7 bases align to TRBD2. Trimming took 6 bases from V and 2 from J; bases not matched to a gene: 5. In germline, CDR1 is SEHNR, CDR2 FQNEAQ (reference sequence). The CDR3 length is 14 residues. CDR3 sequence: CASSPGLLTDTQYF. CDR3 coding DNA: TGTGCCAGCAGTCCGGGACTACTCACAGATACGCAGTATTTT. Combining the CDR3 with reference TRBV7-9 and TRBJ2-3 gives the whole variable domain DTGVSQNPRHKITKRGQNVTFRCDPISEHNRLYWYRQTLGQGPEFLTYFQNEAQLEKSRLLSDRFSAERPKGSFSTLEIQRTEQGDSAMYLCASSPGLLTDTQYFGPGTRLTVL.

The chain links TRBV9 to TRBJ2-7; no reliable D call. V gave up 0 bases and J gave up 3 bases, with 16 bases separating them. This CDR3 contains 16 residues. Germline assignment: CDR1 SGDLS and CDR2 YYNGEE. The CDR3 loop reads CASSVGVGDTYYEQYF. In DNA form, the CDR3 reads TGTGCCAGCAGCGTAGGGGTAGGTGACACGTACTACGAGCAGTACTTC.

On this clone itself: One junction end disagrees with the germline gene, perhaps due to a read error. This sequence joins TRBV10-1 and TRBJ2-1; weak D call: TRBD2 (5 bases). The CDR3 length is 15 residues. Germline lookup yields CDR1 WNHNN and CDR2 SYGVQD (reference sequence). The CDR3 nucleotides read TGCGCCACCAGTTCGGGGTCCAGCTCCTACAATGAGCAGTTCTTC. It specifies CATSSGSSSYNEQFF.